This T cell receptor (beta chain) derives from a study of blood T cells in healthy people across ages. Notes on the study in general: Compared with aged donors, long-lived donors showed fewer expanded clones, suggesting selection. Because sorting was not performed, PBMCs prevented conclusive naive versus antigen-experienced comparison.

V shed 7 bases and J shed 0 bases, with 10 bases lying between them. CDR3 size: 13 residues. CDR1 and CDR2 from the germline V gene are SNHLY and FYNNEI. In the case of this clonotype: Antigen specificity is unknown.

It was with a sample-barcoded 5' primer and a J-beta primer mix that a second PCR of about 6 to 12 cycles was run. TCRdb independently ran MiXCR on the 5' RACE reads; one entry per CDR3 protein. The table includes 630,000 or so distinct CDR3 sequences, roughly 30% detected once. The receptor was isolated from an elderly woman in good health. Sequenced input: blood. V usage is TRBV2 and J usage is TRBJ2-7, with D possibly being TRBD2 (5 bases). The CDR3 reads CASTGGPSYEQYF. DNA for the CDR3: TGTGCCAGCACTGGAGGCCCCTCCTACGAGCAGTACTTC.